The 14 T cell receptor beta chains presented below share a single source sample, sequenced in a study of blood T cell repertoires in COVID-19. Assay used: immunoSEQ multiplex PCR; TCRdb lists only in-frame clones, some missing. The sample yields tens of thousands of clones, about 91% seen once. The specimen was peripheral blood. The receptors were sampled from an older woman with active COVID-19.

CDR3 in amino acids: CASSLGGRVVTEAFF. CDR3 nucleotide sequence: TGTGCCAGCAGTTTAGGGGGCAGGGTCGTCACTGAAGCTTTCTTT. The chain has TRBV28 and TRBJ1-1; perhaps TRBD1 as D (6 bases). Germline loops: CDR1 MDHEN, CDR2 SYDVKM. The CDR3 contains 15 residues. The germline V and J ends were trimmed by 2 bases and 4 bases, with 14 bases remaining between them.

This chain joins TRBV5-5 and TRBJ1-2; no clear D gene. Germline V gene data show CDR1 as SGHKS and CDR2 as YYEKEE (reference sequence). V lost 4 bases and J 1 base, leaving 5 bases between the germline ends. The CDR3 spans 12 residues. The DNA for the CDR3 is TGTGCCAGCAGCATAGATAACTATGGCTACACCTTC. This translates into CASSIDNYGYTF.

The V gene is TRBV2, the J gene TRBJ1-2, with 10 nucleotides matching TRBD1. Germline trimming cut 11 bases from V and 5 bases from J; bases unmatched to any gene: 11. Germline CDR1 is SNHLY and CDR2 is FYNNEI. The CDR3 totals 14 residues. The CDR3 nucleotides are TGTGCCGGCCGCACGGGACAGGGGAGGTATGGCTACACCTTC. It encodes CAGRTGQGRYGYTF.

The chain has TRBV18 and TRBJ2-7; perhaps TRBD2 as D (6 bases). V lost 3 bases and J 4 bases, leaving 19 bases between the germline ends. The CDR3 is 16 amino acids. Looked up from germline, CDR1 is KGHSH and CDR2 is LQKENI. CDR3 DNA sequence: TGTGCCAGCTCACCGTCTCGAGGGACTGGGATATACGAGCAGTACTTC. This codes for CASSPSRGTGIYEQYF. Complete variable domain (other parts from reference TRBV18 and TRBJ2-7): NAGVMQNPRHLVRRRGQEARLRCSPMKGHSHVYWYRQLPEEGLKFMVYLQKENIIDESGMPKERFSAEFPKEGPSILRIQQVVRGDSAAYFCASSPSRGTGIYEQYFGPGTRLTVT.

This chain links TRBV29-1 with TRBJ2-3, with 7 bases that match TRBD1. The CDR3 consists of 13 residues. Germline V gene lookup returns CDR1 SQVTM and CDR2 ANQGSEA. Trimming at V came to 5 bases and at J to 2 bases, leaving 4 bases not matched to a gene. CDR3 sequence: CSVQGENTDTQYF. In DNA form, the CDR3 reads TGCAGCGTTCAGGGGGAAAACACAGATACGCAGTATTTT.

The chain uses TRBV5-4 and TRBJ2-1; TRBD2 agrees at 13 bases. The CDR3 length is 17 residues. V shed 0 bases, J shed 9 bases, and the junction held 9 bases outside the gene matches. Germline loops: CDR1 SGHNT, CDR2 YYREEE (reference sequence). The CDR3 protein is CASSLDPTSGGAIEQFF. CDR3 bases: TGTGCCAGCAGCTTGGACCCCACTAGCGGGGGGGCCATTGAGCAGTTCTTC.

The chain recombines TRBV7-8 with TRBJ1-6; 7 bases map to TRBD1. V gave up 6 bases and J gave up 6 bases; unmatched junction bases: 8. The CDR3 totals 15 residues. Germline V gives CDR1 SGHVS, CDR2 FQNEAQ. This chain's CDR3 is CASRKSGTVNSPLHF. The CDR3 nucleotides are TGTGCCAGCAGGAAATCCGGGACAGTTAATTCACCCCTCCACTTT.

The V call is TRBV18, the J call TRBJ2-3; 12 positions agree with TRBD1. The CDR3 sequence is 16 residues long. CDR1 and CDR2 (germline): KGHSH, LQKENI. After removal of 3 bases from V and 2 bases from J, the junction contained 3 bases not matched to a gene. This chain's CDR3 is CASSPTGQGATDTQYF. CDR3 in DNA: TGTGCCAGCTCACCGACGGGACAGGGGGCCACAGATACGCAGTATTTT.

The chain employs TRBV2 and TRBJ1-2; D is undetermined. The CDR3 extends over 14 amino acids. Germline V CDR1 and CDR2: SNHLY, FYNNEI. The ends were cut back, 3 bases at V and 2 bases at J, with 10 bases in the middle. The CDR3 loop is CASSESLLNYGYTF. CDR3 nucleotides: TGTGCCAGCAGTGAGAGCCTCCTAAACTATGGCTACACCTTC.

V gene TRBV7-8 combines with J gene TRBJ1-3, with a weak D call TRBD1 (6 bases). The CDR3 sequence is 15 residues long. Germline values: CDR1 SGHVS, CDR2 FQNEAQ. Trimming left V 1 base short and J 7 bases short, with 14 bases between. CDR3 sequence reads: CASSLEQGALNTIYF. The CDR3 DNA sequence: TGTGCCAGCAGCTTAGAACAGGGAGCCCTCAACACCATATATTTT.

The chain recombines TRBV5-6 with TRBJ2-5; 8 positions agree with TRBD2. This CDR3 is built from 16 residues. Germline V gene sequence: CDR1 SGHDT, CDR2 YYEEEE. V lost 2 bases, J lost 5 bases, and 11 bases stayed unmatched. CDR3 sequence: CASSLNEGTRTETQYF. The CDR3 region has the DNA TGTGCCAGCAGCTTAAACGAGGGGACTAGGACGGAGACCCAGTACTTC.

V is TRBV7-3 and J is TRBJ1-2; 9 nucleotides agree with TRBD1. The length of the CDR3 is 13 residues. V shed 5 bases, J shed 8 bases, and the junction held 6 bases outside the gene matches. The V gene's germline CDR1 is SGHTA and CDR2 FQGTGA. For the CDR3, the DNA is TGTGCCAGCAGCAGACAGGGGGTCGAAGGCTACACCTTC. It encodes CASSRQGVEGYTF.

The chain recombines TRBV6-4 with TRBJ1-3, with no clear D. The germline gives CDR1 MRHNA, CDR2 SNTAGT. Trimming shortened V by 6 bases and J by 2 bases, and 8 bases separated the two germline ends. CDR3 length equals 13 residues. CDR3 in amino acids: CASSDTPGNTIYF. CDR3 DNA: TGTGCCAGCAGCGACACACCTGGAAACACCATATATTTT.

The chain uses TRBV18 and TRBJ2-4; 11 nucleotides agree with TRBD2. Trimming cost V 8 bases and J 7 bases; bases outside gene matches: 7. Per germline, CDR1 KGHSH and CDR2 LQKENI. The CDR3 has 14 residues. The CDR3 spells CASLPSGGSNIQYF. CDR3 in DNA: TGTGCCAGCCTGCCTAGCGGGGGGTCTAACATTCAGTACTTC.